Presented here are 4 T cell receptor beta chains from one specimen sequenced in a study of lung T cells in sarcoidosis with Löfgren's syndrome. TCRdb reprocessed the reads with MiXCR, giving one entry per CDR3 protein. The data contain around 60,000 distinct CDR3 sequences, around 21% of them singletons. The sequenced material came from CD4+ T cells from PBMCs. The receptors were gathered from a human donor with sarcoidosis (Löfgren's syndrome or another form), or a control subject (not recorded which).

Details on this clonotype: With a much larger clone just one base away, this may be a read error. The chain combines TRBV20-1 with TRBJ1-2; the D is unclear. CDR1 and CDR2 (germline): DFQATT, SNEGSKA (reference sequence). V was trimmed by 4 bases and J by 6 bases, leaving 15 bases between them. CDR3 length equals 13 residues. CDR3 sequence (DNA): TGCAGTGCTAAGGTAGGACTTGGAGATGGCTACACCTTC. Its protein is CSAKVGLGDGYTF.

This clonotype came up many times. CDR3 sequence (DNA): TGTGCCGCCGGCAGGCGGCAGATGAATGAGCAGTTCTTC. Encoded protein: CAAGRRQMNEQFF. This chain connects TRBV7-2 to TRBJ2-1, with no clear D. The ends were cut back, 11 bases at V and 7 bases at J, with 18 bases in the middle. The length of the CDR3 is 13 residues. Germline CDR1 reads SGHTA; CDR2 reads FQGNSA.

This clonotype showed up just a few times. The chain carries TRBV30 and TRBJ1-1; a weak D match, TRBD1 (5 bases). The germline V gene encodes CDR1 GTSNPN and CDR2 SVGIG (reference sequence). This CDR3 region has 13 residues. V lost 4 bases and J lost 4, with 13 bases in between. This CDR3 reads CAWILGGGTEAFF. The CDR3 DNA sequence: TGTGCCTGGATACTGGGGGGGGGCACTGAAGCTTTCTTT.

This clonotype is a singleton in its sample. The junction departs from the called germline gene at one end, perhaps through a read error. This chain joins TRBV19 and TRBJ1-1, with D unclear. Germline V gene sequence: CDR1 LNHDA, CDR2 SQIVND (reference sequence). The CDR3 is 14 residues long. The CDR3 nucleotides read TGTGCCAGTAGGGGGTTCAGACTGAACACTGAAGCTTCCTTT. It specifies CASRGFRLNTEASF.